This T cell receptor (beta chain) emerged from a study of CD8 T cells in ankylosing spondylitis. The study, taken as a whole, reports: Within ankylosing spondylitis blood, a TCR beta motif made up of under 10 highly homologous variants appeared to be characteristic. In reactive arthritis synovial fluid and blood, some motif variants had been reported before.

This clonotype has a count of ten or more. Its antigen is unidentified. Trimming cost V 6 bases and J 0 bases, with 17 bases left between them. The length of the CDR3 is 15 residues. Germline CDR1 and CDR2: SQVTM and ANQGSEA. In TCRdb, the 5' RACE reads were re-called with MiXCR into one record per CDR3 protein. The sample holds some 85,000 distinct CDR3 sequences; about 8.3% are singletons and the top ten take under 35%. The chain recombines TRBV29-1 with TRBJ1-1; D may be TRBD1 (5 bases). This receptor was taken from a male donor with ankylosing spondylitis. The source material was blood, either unsorted or a sorted T cell fraction (not recorded which). CDR3 bases: TGCAGCGTGACAGCTATTCTTTACATGAACACTGAAGCTTTCTTT. It yields the protein CSVTAILYMNTEAFF.